The T cell receptor beta chain described here comes from a study of blood T cell repertoires in COVID-19. Background on the study: Both acute and convalescent COVID-19 samples were obtained from the United States, Italy and Spain. T cells, B-cell-depleted T cells, or PBMCs supplied cDNA or gDNA.

Data came from immunoSEQ multiplex PCR; TCRdb stores just in-frame clones and leaves some out. The sample contains around 320,000 clones, more than 70% of which appear only once. Germline CDR1 reads LGHNA; CDR2 reads YNFKEQ. Trimming removed 0 bases from V and 14 bases from J, with 22 bases in between. This CDR3 is 15 amino acids long. The TCR was taken from a young woman who had recovered from COVID-19. Sample: peripheral blood. The rearrangement links TRBV4-2 to TRBJ1-2; a weak D match, TRBD1 (5 bases). The CDR3 reads CASSQDFGADWLGTF. In nucleotides, the CDR3 is TGTGCCAGCAGCCAAGATTTTGGGGCCGACTGGCTTGGGACCTTC.